These 10 T cell receptor beta chains share one sample of origin, sequenced in a study of vaccination effects on CD4 cells after COVID-19. For these TCRs, the target antigens are not known. ViraFEST expansion of antigen-specific CD4+ T cells with viral peptide pools preceded sequencing. Upon completion of about ten days in culture, CD4+ T cells were isolated. This person caught SARS-CoV-2 sometime from March to December 2020, and PCR testing confirmed the infection. The data were produced by immunoSEQ multiplex PCR, yet TCRdb's version contains in-frame clones alone and is incomplete. The sample shows some 30,000 clones, about 72% of them seen only once. The sample here was CD4+ T cells from PBMCs cultured with a peptide pool, taken before COVID-19 vaccination. These receptors came from a human donor who had a prior SARS-CoV-2 infection.

The chain carries TRBV15 and TRBJ2-7; 9 nucleotides line up with TRBD2. The ends lost 1 base at V and 2 bases at J; junction bases unmatched: 6. CDR3 length: 16 residues. The germline V gene encodes CDR1 LNHNV and CDR2 YYDKDF (reference sequence). CDR3 nucleotide sequence: TGTGCCACCAGCAGAGGGGGCGGGAGGGCCACCTACGAGCAGTACTTC. Translating gives CATSRGGGRATYEQYF.

V is TRBV6-2 or TRBV6-3 and J is TRBJ2-7; TRBD2 agrees at 11 bases. The length of the CDR3 is 15 residues. J was trimmed by 4 bases and V by 4 bases; bases with no gene match: 6. The germline V gene encodes CDR1 MNHEY and CDR2 SVGEGT. The CDR3 protein is CASSFTGTSGYEQYF. The CDR3 DNA reads TGTGCCAGCAGTTTTACCGGGACTAGCGGTTACGAGCAGTACTTC.

V is TRBV7-9 and J is TRBJ1-1, with a weak D call TRBD1 (5 bases). There are 19 residues in the CDR3. V lost 2 bases, J lost 6 bases, and 28 bases lay in between. Looked up from germline, CDR1 is SEHNR and CDR2 is FQNEAQ (reference sequence). CDR3 sequence (DNA): TGTGCCAGCAGCTTATTAGGGACGGGCATAGGGTATGGTCGTCCTGAAGCTTTCTTT. It yields the protein CASSLLGTGIGYGRPEAFF.

This clone was detected only a few times. The J gene is TRBJ1-3, the V gene TRBV18; possibly TRBD1 for D (5 bases). The CDR3 has 15 amino acids. V was pared by 4 bases and J by 3 bases, with 13 bases between. Germline-derived CDR1 and CDR2 are KGHSH and LQKENI. The CDR3 coding sequence is TGTGCCAGCTCACTAACCTGGGACGGTGGAAACACCATATATTTT. Translating it yields CASSLTWDGGNTIYF.

The chain employs TRBV7-9 and TRBJ1-2; maybe TRBD1 (6 bases). Trimming left V 5 bases short and J 4 bases short, with 11 bases between. CDR1 is SEHNR and CDR2 is FQNEAQ in the germline V gene (reference sequence). The CDR3 runs to 13 residues. This CDR3 reads CASSGQGSYGYTF. The CDR3 region has the DNA TGTGCCAGCAGCGGCCAGGGGTCCTATGGCTACACCTTC.

V is TRBV19 and J is TRBJ2-5; TRBD2 matches at 14 bases. Germline CDR1 reads LNHDA; CDR2 reads SQIVND (reference sequence). V shed 5 bases, J shed 2 bases, and the junction held 7 bases outside the gene matches. CDR3 length: 17 residues. The CDR3 loop is CASSQGLAGVGQETQYF. The CDR3 DNA reads as TGTGCCAGTAGTCAGGGACTAGCGGGAGTTGGGCAAGAGACCCAGTACTTC.

The chain carries TRBV3-1 (or the pseudogene TRBV3-2) and TRBJ2-7; a possible D gene is TRBD1 (6 bases). CDR3 length equals 13 residues. V lost 4 bases, J lost 4 bases, and 11 bases lay in between. From germline, CDR1 is LGHDT and CDR2 YNNKEL (reference sequence). CDR3 in DNA: TGTGCCAGCAGCCCTACCGGGACATACGAGCAGTACTTC. It specifies CASSPTGTYEQYF.

The V gene is TRBV4-2, the J gene TRBJ2-3; 11 bases fit TRBD2. V dropped 4 bases and J dropped 3; count of bases not matched to a gene: 3. CDR3 length equals 15 residues. CDR1 and CDR2 (germline): LGHNA, YNFKEQ. CDR3 region: CASSPLAGGTDTQYF. CDR3 coding DNA: TGTGCCAGCAGCCCGCTAGCGGGGGGTACAGATACGCAGTATTTT.

The genes are TRBV5-4 and TRBJ2-3; D not resolved. This CDR3 spans 12 amino acids. CDR1 SGHNT and CDR2 YYREEE come from the germline V gene (reference sequence). V shed 3 bases and J shed 6 bases, with 8 bases lying between them. The CDR3: CASSSHMDTQYF. DNA for the CDR3: TGTGCCAGCAGCTCGCACATGGATACGCAGTATTTT.

The chain combines TRBV7-9 with TRBJ2-7; D unclear. Trimming stripped 4 bases from V and 2 bases from J, with 12 bases between. Germline V gives CDR1 SEHNR, CDR2 FQNEAQ (reference sequence). This CDR3 has 14 residues. CDR3: CASSSFTATYEQYF. The CDR3 bases are TGTGCCAGCAGCTCCTTCACCGCGACCTACGAGCAGTACTTC.